Below are 14 T cell receptor beta chains sequenced from a single sample in a study of OX40 agonist ivuxolimab in advanced cancers. Clones were read by immunoSEQ multiplex PCR, and TCRdb kept only the in-frame ones, dropping some. The sample consists of about 62,000 clones, about 91% of them appearing once. The specimen comprised CD4+ or CD8+ T cells sorted from blood, sampled in a trial of the OX40 agonist ivuxolimab. These receptors all come from an adult with an advanced solid tumor such as melanoma, head and neck, liver or kidney cancer.

This chain joins TRBV7-9 and TRBJ2-5; 7 nucleotides align to TRBD2. The germline gives CDR1 SEHNR, CDR2 FQNEAQ (reference sequence). V lost 5 bases to trimming and J lost 5 bases; unmatched junction nucleotides: 20. The CDR3 loop spans 18 amino acids. CDR3 amino acids: CASSTKKTGGRAGETQYF. In DNA form, the CDR3 reads TGTGCCAGCAGCACCAAGAAGACCGGGGGGAGGGCCGGGGAGACCCAGTACTTC.

This chain uses TRBV28 with TRBJ2-3; D call uncertain. Per the germline V gene, CDR1 is MDHEN and CDR2 is SYDVKM. The germline V and J ends were trimmed by 3 bases and 2 bases, with 9 bases remaining between them. This CDR3 comprises 14 residues. Here the CDR3 reads CASSFGVPTDTQYF. For the CDR3, the DNA is TGTGCCAGCAGTTTTGGGGTCCCCACAGATACGCAGTATTTT.

This clone was seen only once. The chain couples TRBV4-3 to TRBJ2-1; D is tentatively TRBD1 or TRBD2 (5 bases each). The CDR3 totals 14 residues. With 3 bases removed from V and 4 bases from J, the gap between germline ends came to 10 bases. CDR1 and CDR2 (germline): LGHNA, YSLEER. This chain's CDR3 is CASSQGTVYNEQFF. The CDR3 bases are TGCGCCAGCAGCCAGGGGACGGTTTACAATGAGCAGTTCTTC.

V usage is TRBV19 and J usage is TRBJ2-7; D is uncertain. Germline V lookup: CDR1 LNHDA, CDR2 SQIVND (reference sequence). This CDR3 has 13 residues. V lost 6 bases and J lost 4, with 13 bases in between. The CDR3 DNA is TGTGCCAGTAGCCCGGGTGCCAAATACGAGCAGTACTTC. Translated: CASSPGAKYEQYF.

The chain uses TRBV27 and TRBJ2-3; D uncertain. Germline V lookup: CDR1 MNHEY, CDR2 SMNVEV (reference sequence). This CDR3 contains 19 residues. Between the trimmed V and J ends, which lost 4 bases and 3 bases, there was a span of 26 bases. CDR3 amino acids: CASSSPPGPFQTRTDTQYF. The CDR3 nucleotides read TGTGCCAGCAGTTCCCCTCCCGGACCCTTCCAAACGCGGACAGATACGCAGTATTTT.

The V call is TRBV4-1, the J call TRBJ2-6; 10 bases align to TRBD1. CDR1 and CDR2 (germline): MGHRA, YSYEKL. Trimming at V came to 4 bases and at J to 1 base, leaving 19 bases not matched to a gene. This CDR3 is 22 amino acids long. DNA of the CDR3: TGCGCCAGCAGCCGCCTAGGGACAGGGGAGGGTCCCCGTCGGTCTGGGGCCAACGTCCTGACTTTC. It specifies CASSRLGTGEGPRRSGANVLTF.

V usage is TRBV19 and J usage is TRBJ2-7; 9 bases match TRBD1. Looked up from germline, CDR1 is LNHDA and CDR2 is SQIVND (reference sequence). V trimming: 8 bases; J trimming: 2 bases; junction bases outside the gene matches: 4. The CDR3 is 13 residues long. Here the CDR3 DNA reads TGTGCCAGTTCGGACAGGGGACCCTACGAGCAGTACTTC. Translation gives CASSDRGPYEQYF.

V is TRBV28 and J is TRBJ1-5; D unclear. V shed 6 bases and J shed 0 bases, with 9 bases lying between them. This CDR3 has 14 residues. From germline, CDR1 is MDHEN and CDR2 SYDVKM. The chain's CDR3 is CASRLYGSNQPQHF. CDR3 in DNA: TGTGCCAGCAGGCTCTACGGTAGCAATCAGCCCCAGCATTTT.

This chain uses TRBV7-9 with TRBJ2-5; either TRBD1 or TRBD2 may fit D (6 bases each). The V gene lost 5 bases and the J gene lost 2 bases, with 12 bases spanning the gap. CDR1 SEHNR and CDR2 FQNEAQ come from the germline V gene (reference sequence). This CDR3 region has 14 residues. CDR3 DNA: TGTGCCAGCAGCCGGGGGCCGCTTCAAGAGACCCAGTACTTC. This gives the protein CASSRGPLQETQYF.

The rearrangement links TRBV7-9 to TRBJ2-1; no firm D call. V lost 5 bases to trimming and J lost 1 base, with 12 bases between them. CDR3 length equals 15 residues. The germline V gene encodes CDR1 SEHNR and CDR2 FQNEAQ (reference sequence). Here the CDR3 reads CASSKEYPSYNEQFF. The DNA of the CDR3 is TGTGCCAGCAGCAAAGAATACCCGTCCTACAATGAGCAGTTCTTC.

This chain links TRBV4-1 with TRBJ2-3, with D maybe TRBD2 (5 bases). V lost 1 base, J lost 0 bases, and 8 bases lay in between. CDR1 is MGHRA and CDR2 is YSYEKL in the germline V gene. The CDR3 has 15 residues. CDR3 in amino acids: CASSQGRGSTDTQYF. The CDR3 nucleotides are TGCGCCAGCAGCCAAGGACGCGGGAGCACAGATACGCAGTATTTT.

This clone was seen only once. The V and J genes are TRBV27 and TRBJ2-5; D tentatively reads TRBD1 or TRBD2 (7 bases each). Germline V CDR1 and CDR2: MNHEY, SMNVEV (reference sequence). This CDR3 has 16 residues. Trimming took 0 bases from V and 3 from J, leaving 14 bases between them. The CDR3 bases are TGTGCCAGCAGTTTATCACCGACAGGGAGGGAAGAGACCCAGTACTTC. Residues: CASSLSPTGREETQYF.

The rearrangement links TRBV9 to TRBJ2-3; no clear D gene. Germline values: CDR1 SGDLS, CDR2 YYNGEE. Trimming shortened V by 3 bases and J by 2 bases, and 13 bases separated the two germline ends. This CDR3 has 15 amino acids. CDR3 amino acids: CASSEQSLLTDTQYF. In nucleotides, the CDR3 is TGTGCCAGCAGCGAACAGTCACTCCTCACAGATACGCAGTATTTT.

The chain is built from TRBV5-1 and TRBJ1-5, with TRBD1 as a possible D gene (6 bases). Trimming removed 4 bases from V and 6 bases from J, with 17 bases in between. Germline loops: CDR1 SGHRS, CDR2 YFSETQ. This CDR3 is built from 15 residues. In DNA form, the CDR3 reads TGCGCCAGCAGCCCCAAGGGGGGGTTCGGTCAGCCCCAGCATTTT. Protein sequence: CASSPKGGFGQPQHF. The variable domain in full, with the rest retrieved from reference TRBV5-1 and TRBJ1-5, is KAGVTQTPRYLIKTRGQQVTLSCSPISGHRSVSWYQQTPGQGLQFLFEYFSETQRNKGNFPGRFSGRQFSNSRSEMNVSTLELGDSALYLCASSPKGGFGQPQHFGDGTRLSIL.